The T cell receptor (beta chain) under discussion was sequenced for a study of blood T cell repertoires in COVID-19 (dated by TCRdb to between 2020 and 2021). With regard to the full study: Collaborator samples came from the United States, Italy and Spain and covered acute and convalescent phases of COVID-19. Subjects who had been exposed to COVID-19, were actively infected with it, or had recovered from it provided the deeply sampled blood TCRbeta repertoires that made up the dataset. The repertoires were released in a freely available public database intended as a resource for research on the immune response to SARS-CoV-2. Samples came from the ongoing ImmuneRACE study (first 160 participants) plus 1,254 subjects from 6 global collaborators. Where available, HLA class I and class II types were taken from metadata supplied by the sample provider and were not determined by assay-based typing. The prospective study material was composed of cDNA or gDNA derived from T cells, B-cell-depleted T cells, or PBMCs. A de-identified subject ID, COVID-19 status, age in years and sex were almost always included in the sample metadata. Beyond this particular receptor, the publication reports: How much clinical and demographic metadata was included differed by source and by participant, and the metadata was provided uncurated.

There are a few counts of this clone. There is no known antigen for this receptor. No base qualities exist here, and no much larger clone lies one base off it. The CDR3 runs 15 residues from the cysteine to the phenylalanine. The sequence is cut down to CDR3 DNA, 45 bases in frame from base 1. Based on the germline V gene, the CDR1 and CDR2 sequences are MDHEN and SYDVKM. V ends up 4 bases short and J 8 bases short, with an unmatched junction base count of 7. Whole blood was collected in K2EDTA tubes by collaborating institutions according to the institutions' own protocols. For TCRbeta analysis, collaborators shipped samples in one of three forms: frozen whole blood, isolated PBMCs, or DNA extracted from either of those sample types. TCRbeta CDR3 regions were amplified from genomic DNA using the immunoSEQ Assay, a bias-controlled multiplex PCR. In the paper's pipeline: Within the assay, amplification of reference gene primers was used to estimate how many nucleated cells each sample contained. To quantify the absolute abundance of each unique TCRbeta CDR3 rearrangement, sequence reads were collapsed and filtered. For each sample, productive Simpson clonality was calculated as the square root of Simpson's diversity index across productive rearrangements. Sourced from immuneACCESS, this table was stored by TCRdb with only in-frame sequences that have V and J called. A share of the clones is absent; for the studies checked, an unresolved V gene accounts for under half, and the remainder has no known explanation. D and trimming come from the DNA, and the V and J calls and clone size come from that table. For this sample there are 150,000 to 200,000 clones; about 81% appear just once. Clones ranked in the top ten supply roughly 8.1% of the sample.

The sample taken for sequencing was peripheral blood. This sequence was found in a woman aged 65 to 85 with acute or convalescent COVID-19. The receptor chain draws on TRBV28 and TRBJ1-4; 10 bases in the junction line up with TRBD1. The CDR3 region reads CASSSMGTGEEKLFF. The DNA sequence follows: TGTGCCAGCAGTTCTATGGGGACAGGGGAGGAAAAACTGTTTTTT.